The 22 T cell receptor beta chains presented below share a single source sample, sequenced in a study of blood T cell repertoires in COVID-19. Profiling relied on immunoSEQ multiplex PCR, and the TCRdb table lists in-frame clones only, not all of them. The sample comprises tens of thousands of clones, about 86% of which are singletons, and over 25% rests with the top ten. What was sequenced was peripheral blood. The receptors originated from a man between 65 and 85 years old with acute or convalescent COVID-19.

The V gene is TRBV19, the J gene TRBJ1-1; 7 nucleotides match TRBD1. CDR3 length: 16 residues. Germline CDR1 and CDR2: LNHDA and SQIVND (reference sequence). Trimming at V came to 7 bases and at J to 0 bases, leaving 11 bases not matched to a gene. CDR3 sequence: CASTRGQGVMNTEAFF. For the CDR3, the DNA is TGTGCCAGTACTAGGGGTCAGGGGGTAATGAACACTGAAGCTTTCTTT. The full variable domain, in which reference TRBV19 and TRBJ1-1 provide the parts outside the CDR3, is DGGITQSPKYLFRKEGQNVTLSCEQNLNHDAMYWYRQDPGQGLRLIYYSQIVNDFQKGDIAEGYSVSREKKESFPLTVTSAQKNPTAFYLCASTRGQGVMNTEAFFGQGTRLTVV.

The genes are TRBV2 and TRBJ2-7; 7 nucleotides match TRBD1. This CDR3 spans 12 amino acids. The germline V gene encodes CDR1 SNHLY and CDR2 FYNNEI. V lost 7 bases and J lost 3; bases outside the gene matches: 3. The DNA for the CDR3 is TGTGCCAGCAAGAGGGACAGCTACGAGCAGTACTTC. This encodes CASKRDSYEQYF.

The chain joins TRBV11-2 to TRBJ1-3; D uncertain. This CDR3 spans 15 amino acids. Trimming cost V 0 bases and J 2 bases, with 8 bases left between them. CDR1 and CDR2 (germline): SGHAT, FQNNGV. Here the CDR3 DNA reads TGTGCCAGCAGCTTAGAGAGGGTGCCTGGAAACACCATATATTTT. This sequence encodes CASSLERVPGNTIYF.

The V and J genes are TRBV6-6 and TRBJ1-2; 7 positions agree with TRBD1. The CDR3 extends over 17 amino acids. Germline lookup yields CDR1 MNHNY and CDR2 SVGAGI (reference sequence). After removal of 5 bases from V and 7 bases from J, the junction contained 19 bases not matched to a gene. For the CDR3, the DNA is TGTGCCAGCAGTCAACCGGGACAGTCCAAAAGGGGTCGTGGCTACACCTTC. Its translation: CASSQPGQSKRGRGYTF.

The chain recombines TRBV11-2 with TRBJ2-2; 11 bases map to TRBD2. CDR1 and CDR2 from the germline V gene are SGHAT and FQNNGV. The V gene end was trimmed by 1 base and the J gene end by 15 bases; junction bases not matched to a gene: 4. CDR3 size: 13 residues. CDR3 nucleotides: TGTGCCAGCAGCTTAGGGGCTAGCGGGAGGTTGTTTTTT. This translates into CASSLGASGRLFF.

The CDR3 sequence: CASSIGRGRTEAFF. CDR3 sequence (DNA): TGTGCCAGCTCTATAGGGAGAGGGCGCACTGAAGCTTTCTTT. The J gene is TRBJ1-1, the V gene TRBV11-3; D is unclear. The CDR3 covers 14 residues. V dropped 8 bases and J dropped 4 bases, with 17 bases sitting between them. Germline V gene lookup returns CDR1 SGHNT and CDR2 YENEEA.

The chain has TRBV7-9 and TRBJ2-1; TRBD1 matches 7 bases. V shed 5 bases, J shed 8 bases, and the junction held 12 bases outside the gene matches. The CDR3 contains 15 residues. CDR1 is SEHNR and CDR2 is FQNEAQ in the germline V gene (reference sequence). The CDR3 nucleotides are TGTGCCAGCAGCCGCCTCGAGACAGGGCGGGATGAGCAGTTCTTC. Its translation is CASSRLETGRDEQFF.

A few counts support this clone. The gene calls are TRBV11-2 and TRBJ2-7; maybe TRBD2 (6 bases). The V end was cut by 5 bases, the J end by 4 bases, with 12 bases between. The CDR3 length is 13 residues. The germline V gene encodes CDR1 SGHAT and CDR2 FQNNGV. CDR3 in DNA: TGTGCCAGCAGCCTGCCGGGAGTATACGAGCAGTACTTC. Amino acids: CASSLPGVYEQYF.

V gene TRBV24-1 combines with J gene TRBJ2-2; D might be TRBD1 (7 bases). CDR1 KGHDR and CDR2 SFDVKD come from the germline V gene. This CDR3 is 15 amino acids long. Trimming removed 2 bases from V and 7 bases from J, with 13 bases in between. The CDR3 region is CATSDSGGLYGELFF. CDR3 in DNA: TGTGCCACCAGTGATTCAGGGGGGTTATACGGGGAGCTGTTTTTT.

This clone was picked up a small number of times. The chain is built from TRBV6-5 and TRBJ2-1; 9 positions match TRBD1. CDR3 length: 15 residues. CDR1 is MNHEY, CDR2 SVGAGI, per germline. J lost 8 bases, V lost 8 bases, and 13 bases had no gene match. The CDR3 DNA sequence: TGTGCCAGCCGACACCGGGGGACAGGGTTCGATGAGCAGTTCTTC. Translating it yields CASRHRGTGFDEQFF.

CDR3 loop: CASSVGLVAGELFF. The CDR3 DNA sequence: TGTGCCAGCAGCGTAGGATTAGTGGCCGGGGAGCTGTTTTTT. The chain uses TRBV9 and TRBJ2-2, with D unresolved. The CDR3 contains 14 residues. Germline loops: CDR1 SGDLS, CDR2 YYNGEE. The V gene lost 0 bases and the J gene lost 6 bases, with 9 bases spanning the gap.

The chain has TRBV28 and TRBJ1-6; the D is unclear. Trimming removed 3 bases at V and 9 bases at J, with 6 bases between. CDR1 is MDHEN, CDR2 SYDVKM, per germline. There are 12 residues in the CDR3. The chain's CDR3 is CASSLSVSPLHF. The CDR3 DNA is TGTGCCAGCAGTTTGAGCGTTTCACCCCTCCACTTT.

This clone was recorded only once. The chain uses TRBV28 and TRBJ1-1, with 8 bases matching TRBD1. V shed 4 bases, J shed 11 bases, and the junction held 6 bases outside the gene matches. The CDR3 is 12 residues long. From germline, CDR1 is MDHEN and CDR2 SYDVKM. The CDR3 bases are TGTGCCAGCAGTTCTGGACAGGGAAAGGCTTTCTTT. It encodes CASSSGQGKAFF.

The chain links TRBV6-5 to TRBJ2-7, with 8 bases that match TRBD2. Germline values: CDR1 MNHEY, CDR2 SVGAGI. The CDR3 is 12 residues long. V shed 6 bases, J shed 4 bases, and the junction held 2 bases outside the gene matches. The CDR3 is CASRTSDYEQYF. Here the CDR3 DNA reads TGTGCCAGCAGGACTAGCGATTACGAGCAGTACTTC.

The chain carries TRBV9 and TRBJ2-2; the D gene is possibly TRBD2 (7 bases). CDR1 SGDLS and CDR2 YYNGEE come from the germline V gene. This CDR3 has 17 residues. V was shortened by 7 bases and J by 3 bases, with 22 bases between the two germline ends. The CDR3 protein is CASFNTVGRGDTGELFF. For the CDR3, the DNA is TGTGCCAGCTTCAATACCGTTGGGAGGGGGGACACCGGGGAGCTGTTTTTT.

The chain joins TRBV6-1 to TRBJ2-7; 12 nucleotides agree with TRBD2. The CDR3 totals 15 residues. CDR1 MNHNS and CDR2 SASEGT come from the germline V gene. The V segment lost 3 bases and the J segment 7 bases; nucleotides outside the gene matches: 7. For the CDR3, the DNA is TGTGCCAGCAGTGAGTCTAGCGGGAGGGCCCGGGAGCAGTACTTC. Its protein is CASSESSGRAREQYF.

This clone was found a few times. The V call is TRBV19, the J call TRBJ1-4; weak D call: TRBD1 (6 bases). The V and J ends lost 5 bases and 3 bases respectively, with 13 bases between them. This CDR3 region has 15 residues. The germline gives CDR1 LNHDA, CDR2 SQIVND (reference sequence). CDR3 sequence (DNA): TGTGCCAGTAGTGTTGGACAGATGCCTAATGAAAAACTGTTTTTT. This codes for CASSVGQMPNEKLFF.

The chain recombines TRBV7-6 with TRBJ2-2; 11 bases are a match to TRBD2. Germline CDR1 is SGHVS and CDR2 is FNYEAQ. The J segment lost 8 bases and the V segment lost 5 bases, leaving 7 bases of the junction unmatched. The CDR3 is 15 amino acids. CDR3 nucleotide sequence: TGTGCCAGCAGCCAAGGACTAGCGGGCGCTGGGGAGCTGTTTTTT. Amino acids: CASSQGLAGAGELFF.

The chain has TRBV10-2 and TRBJ2-3; a possible D gene is TRBD2 (5 bases). The V end was cut by 3 bases, the J end by 4 bases, with 5 bases between. Germline loops: CDR1 WSHSY, CDR2 SAAADI. CDR3 size: 12 residues. The CDR3 sequence: CASSELADTQYF. The CDR3 coding sequence is TGCGCCAGCAGTGAACTAGCAGATACGCAGTATTTT.

This clone was found a few times. The chain uses TRBV3-1 (or the pseudogene TRBV3-2) and TRBJ1-1; a weak D match, TRBD1 (5 bases). There are 14 residues in the CDR3. Looked up from germline, CDR1 is LGHDT and CDR2 is YNNKEL (reference sequence). V was shortened by 3 bases and J by 10 bases, with 18 bases between the two germline ends. CDR3 bases: TGTGCCAGCAGCCAGCCCAGGGCAAATAGTCGAGCTTTCTTT. This translates into CASSQPRANSRAFF.

Only one count was recorded for this clone. V usage is TRBV5-1 and J usage is TRBJ2-7, with 10 bases fitting TRBD2. The CDR3 length is 14 residues. V shed 4 bases, J shed 4 bases, and the junction held 5 bases outside the gene matches. The germline V gene encodes CDR1 SGHRS and CDR2 YFSETQ. The CDR3 loop reads CASSVGTSDYEQYF. The CDR3 DNA is TGCGCCAGCAGCGTCGGGACTAGCGATTACGAGCAGTACTTC.

V and J are TRBV7-2 and TRBJ2-3; D unclear. The CDR3 is made up of 13 amino acids. The V end was cut by 9 bases, the J end by 0 bases, with 10 bases between. The germline V gene has CDR1 SGHTA and CDR2 FQGNSA. The CDR3 is CASSVPSTDTQYF. The CDR3 nucleotides read TGTGCCAGTTCGGTCCCTAGCACAGATACGCAGTATTTT.